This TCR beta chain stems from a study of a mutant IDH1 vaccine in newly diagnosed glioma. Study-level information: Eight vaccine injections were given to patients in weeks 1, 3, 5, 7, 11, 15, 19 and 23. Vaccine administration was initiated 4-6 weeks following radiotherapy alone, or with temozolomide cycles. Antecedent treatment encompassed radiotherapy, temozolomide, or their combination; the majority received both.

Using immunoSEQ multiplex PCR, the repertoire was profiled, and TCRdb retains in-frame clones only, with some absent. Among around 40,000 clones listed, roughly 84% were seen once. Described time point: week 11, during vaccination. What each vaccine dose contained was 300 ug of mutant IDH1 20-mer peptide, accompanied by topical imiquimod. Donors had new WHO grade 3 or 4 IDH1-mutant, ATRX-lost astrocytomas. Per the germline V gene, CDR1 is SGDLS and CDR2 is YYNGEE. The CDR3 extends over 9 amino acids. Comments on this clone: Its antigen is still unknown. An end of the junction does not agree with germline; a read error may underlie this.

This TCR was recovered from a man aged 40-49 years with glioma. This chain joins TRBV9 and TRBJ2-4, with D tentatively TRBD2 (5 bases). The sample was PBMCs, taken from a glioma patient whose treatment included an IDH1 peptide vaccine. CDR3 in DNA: TGTGCCAGCAGCCCCGGACTTTCCTTC. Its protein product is CASSPGLSF.